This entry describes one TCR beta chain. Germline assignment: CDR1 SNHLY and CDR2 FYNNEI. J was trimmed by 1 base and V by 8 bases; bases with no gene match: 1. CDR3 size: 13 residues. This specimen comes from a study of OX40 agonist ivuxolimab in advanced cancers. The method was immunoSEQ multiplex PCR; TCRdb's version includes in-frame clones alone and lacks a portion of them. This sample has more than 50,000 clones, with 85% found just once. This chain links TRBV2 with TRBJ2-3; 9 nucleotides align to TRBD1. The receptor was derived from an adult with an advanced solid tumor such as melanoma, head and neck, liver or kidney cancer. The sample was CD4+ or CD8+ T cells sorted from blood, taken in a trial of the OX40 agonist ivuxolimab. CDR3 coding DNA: TGTGCCAGCTGGGACAGGGGCACAGATACGCAGTATTTT. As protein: CASWDRGTDTQYF. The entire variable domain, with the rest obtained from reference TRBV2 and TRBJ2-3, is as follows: EPEVTQTPSHQVTQMGQEVILRCVPISNHLYFYWYRQILGQKVEFLVSFYNNEISEKSEIFDDQFSVERPDGSNFTLKIRSTKLEDSAMYFCASWDRGTDTQYFGPGTRLTVL.